A single sample gave rise to the 9 T cell receptor beta chains below, sequenced in a study of control samples from healthy donors and cancer patients. Assay: immunoSEQ multiplex PCR; the TCRdb copy retains only in-frame clones and omits some. The table records some 99,000 clones, 85% to 90% of them present only once. Sequencing was carried out using blood. The source of these receptors is a woman aged 50 to 60 in good health.

The chain has TRBV3-1 (or the pseudogene TRBV3-2) and TRBJ1-4; maybe TRBD1 (6 bases). This CDR3 is built from 18 residues. Germline V gene data show CDR1 as LGHDT and CDR2 as YNNKEL (reference sequence). The V end lost 0 bases, the J end lost 2 bases, and 16 bases lay between the germline ends. The CDR3 DNA reads TGTGCCAGCAGCCAAGAAGGATTTCAGGGGCTTACTAATGAAAAACTGTTTTTT. Translated, it gives CASSQEGFQGLTNEKLFF.

The rearrangement joins TRBV7-9 to TRBJ2-3, with a weak D call TRBD1 (5 bases). This CDR3 contains 17 residues. The V and J ends lost 1 base and 6 bases respectively, with 20 bases between them. From germline, CDR1 is SEHNR and CDR2 FQNEAQ (reference sequence). The CDR3 DNA is TGTGCCAGCAGCTTAGTCGTAACAGGCTTTGGCTTGGATACGCAGTATTTT. Amino acids: CASSLVVTGFGLDTQYF.

The chain combines TRBV27 with TRBJ2-1; D remains unclear. The germline CDR1 and CDR2 sequences are MNHEY and SMNVEV (reference sequence). Trimming pared 0 bases from V and 0 bases from J, leaving 15 bases between. This CDR3 is built from 18 residues. This chain's CDR3 is CASSLSIWAPSSYNEQFF. CDR3 bases: TGTGCCAGCAGTTTATCGATATGGGCCCCTAGCTCCTACAATGAGCAGTTCTTC.

The V call is TRBV5-1, the J call TRBJ1-2, with D hard to call. Germline CDR1 and CDR2: SGHRS and YFSETQ. The V gene lost 0 bases and the J gene lost 4 bases, with 13 bases spanning the gap. The CDR3 has 15 residues. This chain's CDR3 is CASSLDGWEAYGYTF. In DNA, the CDR3 is TGCGCCAGCAGCTTGGATGGGTGGGAGGCCTATGGCTACACCTTC.

The J gene is TRBJ2-2, the V gene TRBV7-9, with D possibly matching TRBD2 (5 bases). The V and J ends lost 5 bases and 2 bases respectively, with 12 bases between them. Germline values: CDR1 SEHNR, CDR2 FQNEAQ (reference sequence). This CDR3 has 15 residues. The DNA for the CDR3 is TGTGCCAGCAGCCGGGGTTCGGGAAACACCGGGGAGCTGTTTTTT. It yields the protein CASSRGSGNTGELFF. Complete variable domain (other parts from reference TRBV7-9 and TRBJ2-2): DTGVSQNPRHKITKRGQNVTFRCDPISEHNRLYWYRQTLGQGPEFLTYFQNEAQLEKSRLLSDRFSAERPKGSFSTLEIQRTEQGDSAMYLCASSRGSGNTGELFFGEGSRLTVL.

The rearrangement joins TRBV9 to TRBJ1-2; 7 bases line up with TRBD1. Germline V gene lookup returns CDR1 SGDLS and CDR2 YYNGEE. The CDR3 loop spans 15 amino acids. Losses at the gene ends were 4 bases for V and 1 base for J; bases not matched to a gene: 7. The DNA of the CDR3 is TGTGCCAGCAGCCACAGACAGGGTAGTAACTATGGCTACACCTTC. Translating it yields CASSHRQGSNYGYTF.

As DNA, the CDR3 is TGCGCCAGCAGCATGACAGGGTCGAACACTGAAGCTTTCTTT. Translated, it gives CASSMTGSNTEAFF. The rearrangement uses TRBV5-1 and TRBJ1-1; 7 positions match TRBD1. CDR3 length: 14 residues. With V trimmed by 4 bases and J by 1 base, 4 bases remained unmatched. Germline V gene lookup returns CDR1 SGHRS and CDR2 YFSETQ.

The chain is built from TRBV7-3 and TRBJ2-1, with 10 nucleotides matching TRBD2. Germline lookup yields CDR1 SGHTA and CDR2 FQGTGA. This CDR3 region has 15 residues. The V segment lost 1 base and the J segment 7 bases; nucleotides outside the gene matches: 4. CDR3 region: CASSLRLAGQNEQFF. The CDR3 DNA is TGTGCCAGCAGCTTAAGACTAGCGGGCCAAAATGAGCAGTTCTTC.

This sequence joins TRBV7-3 and TRBJ2-3; D is ambiguous. CDR3 size: 13 residues. In germline, CDR1 is SGHTA, CDR2 FQGTGA. Trimming pared 4 bases from V and 6 bases from J, leaving 11 bases between. CDR3 in amino acids: CASSSPDRDTQYF. CDR3 DNA: TGTGCCAGCAGCTCCCCAGACCGGGATACGCAGTATTTT.